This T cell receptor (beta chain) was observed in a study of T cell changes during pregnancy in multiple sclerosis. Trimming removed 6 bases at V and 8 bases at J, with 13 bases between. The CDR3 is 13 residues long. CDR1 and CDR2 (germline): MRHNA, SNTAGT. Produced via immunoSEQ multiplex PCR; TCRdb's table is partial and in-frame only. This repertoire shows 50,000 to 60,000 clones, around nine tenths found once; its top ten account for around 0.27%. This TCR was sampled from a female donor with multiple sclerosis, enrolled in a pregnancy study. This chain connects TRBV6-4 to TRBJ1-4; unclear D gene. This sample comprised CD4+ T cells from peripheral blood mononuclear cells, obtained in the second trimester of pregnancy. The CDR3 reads CASSREVGEKLFF. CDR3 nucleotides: TGTGCCAGCAGCCGGGAAGTCGGGGAAAAACTGTTTTTT.